This section outlines one T cell receptor beta chain sequence together with its context. Authors' analysis steps: Reference gene primer amplification yielded estimated nucleated cell counts. Measured with immunoSEQ multiplex PCR; TCRdb has only the in-frame clones, and not every one. V, J and clone size were drawn from that table, and D and trimming were deduced from the DNA. The repertoire holds hundreds of thousands of clones, with approximately 84% as singletons. There are 14 residues in the CDR3. The J segment lost 1 base and the V segment lost 6 bases, leaving 3 bases of the junction unmatched. Germline CDR1 and CDR2: MNHNY and SVGAGI (reference sequence). The record originates from a study of blood T cell repertoires in COVID-19. Study-level background: Samples taken during acute and convalescent COVID-19 were collected in the United States, Italy and Spain. The analysed material was cDNA or gDNA that came from T cells, B-cell-depleted T cells, or PBMCs.

The chain links TRBV6-6 to TRBJ1-1; 9 nucleotides agree with TRBD1. The sequenced sample was peripheral blood. This sequence was found in a man between 40 and 49 years old with acute or convalescent COVID-19. CDR3 bases: TGTGCCAGCAGCCCGGGACAGGGGAACACTGAAGCTTTCTTT. Protein: CASSPGQGNTEAFF.